The 19 T cell receptor beta chains given below trace back to one sample, sequenced in a study of T cell repertoires in cytomegalovirus infection. Which antigens these TCRs recognize remains unknown. Each CDR3 protein gets one entry after TCRdb re-called the reads with MiXCR. The data show about 830,000 distinct CDR3 sequences, with 30% to 35% seen just once and roughly 12% held by the top ten. Sequencing used cultured CD8+ T cells from PBMCs, obtained from culture after CMV antigen stimulation. The receptors here all came from a human donor in good health (CMV status not recorded). Some clones in this sample may be carry-over from other donors' samples.

V usage is TRBV12-3 or TRBV12-4 and J usage is TRBJ2-4; D perhaps matches TRBD2 (5 bases). Trimming removed 8 bases from V and 3 bases from J, with 17 bases in between. CDR3 length: 15 residues. This CDR3 is CASGGPVQDKNIQYF. The CDR3 DNA follows: TGTGCCAGCGGAGGACCGGTGCAGGACAAAAACATTCAGTACTTC.

The chain recombines TRBV27 with TRBJ1-4, with TRBD1 identical over 10 bases. There are 17 residues in the CDR3. With V trimmed by 6 bases and J by 5 bases, 12 bases remained unmatched. Germline-derived CDR1 and CDR2 are MNHEY and SMNVEV (reference sequence). CDR3 bases: TGTGCCAGCAGCCCTATTCCCGGGACAGGGGCGAATGAAAAACTGTTTTTT. Encoded protein: CASSPIPGTGANEKLFF.

Comments on this clonotype: This may arise from a read error, as a much more abundant clone is one base away. The V gene is TRBV18, the J gene TRBJ2-7; perhaps TRBD2 as D (5 bases). Looked up from germline, CDR1 is KGHSH and CDR2 is LQKENI. The CDR3 totals 17 residues. CDR3 loop: CVSSPPGSGPPAYEQYF. For the CDR3, the DNA is TGTGTCAGCTCACCACCTGGGAGCGGACCTCCGGCCTACGAGCAGTACTTC.

Note on this clonotype: A junction boundary mismatches the germline segment, possibly from a read error. This rearrangement joins TRBV28 to TRBJ2-7; 10 bases are shared with TRBD1. Germline CDR1 reads MDHEN; CDR2 reads SYDVKM. The CDR3 spans 14 residues. CDR3 residues: CASSLAGTGVSPNF. The CDR3 nucleotides are TGTGCCAGCAGTCTAGCCGGGACAGGGGTGTCCCCAAACTTC.

As for this clonotype: Being one base from a much bigger clone, this may be a read error. The V and J genes are TRBV7-2 and TRBJ1-1; D is perhaps TRBD1 (5 bases). There are 9 residues in the CDR3. Germline V gene sequence: CDR1 SGHTA, CDR2 FQGNSA. The CDR3 spells CANSPGAFF. The CDR3 coding sequence is TGTGCCAACAGCCCAGGGGCTTTCTTT.

The chain recombines TRBV4-3 with TRBJ2-4; a possible D gene is TRBD1 (6 bases). The germline gives CDR1 LGHNA, CDR2 YSLEER. V was clipped by 4 bases and J by 7 bases, with 20 bases between them. This CDR3 comprises 16 residues. Here the CDR3 reads CASSPSSGTNLNIQYF. The CDR3 DNA reads as TGCGCCAGCAGCCCATCTTCGGGGACAAATCTTAACATTCAGTACTTC.

This clonotype turned up a few times. The genes are TRBV7-9 and TRBJ2-1, with 11 nucleotides matching TRBD1. This CDR3 comprises 16 residues. The ends lost 6 bases at V and 5 bases at J; junction bases unmatched: 9. CDR1 is SEHNR, CDR2 FQNEAQ, per germline (reference sequence). CDR3 sequence reads: CASSTTRDRGNNEQFF. CDR3 in DNA: TGTGCCAGCAGTACCACCCGGGACAGGGGGAACAATGAGCAGTTCTTC.

The chain couples TRBV6-1 to TRBJ1-1; TRBD1 is a possible D gene (6 bases). V was clipped by 4 bases and J by 1 base, with 13 bases between them. Looked up from germline, CDR1 is MNHNS and CDR2 is SASEGT. CDR3 length: 15 residues. CDR3 sequence: CASSVLDRPNTEAFF. The CDR3 nucleotides read TGTGCCAGCAGTGTCTTAGACAGGCCGAACACTGAAGCTTTCTTT.

This clonotype has just a few counts. The V gene is TRBV10-2, the J gene TRBJ2-1, with TRBD1 matching over 11 bases. CDR1 and CDR2 (germline): WSHSY, SAAADI. Trimming at V came to 8 bases and at J to 8 bases, leaving 8 bases not matched to a gene. CDR3 length: 14 amino acids. The CDR3 DNA is TGCGCCAGCGGACGGACAGGGGGCATCGATGAGCAGTTCTTC. It codes for CASGRTGGIDEQFF.

This clonotype was detected only a few times. The chain has TRBV11-3 and TRBJ2-3; 7 nucleotides agree with TRBD1. Trimming cost V 1 base and J 5 bases; bases outside gene matches: 12. In germline, CDR1 is SGHNT, CDR2 YENEEA. The CDR3 runs to 17 residues. The CDR3 DNA reads as TGTGCCAGCAGCTTAGCGACAGGGAGAGATTGGGTAGATACGCAGTATTTT. It codes for CASSLATGRDWVDTQYF.

Comments on this clonotype: This may be a read error, as it is one base from a much larger clone. The chain uses TRBV7-2 and TRBJ1-1; D remains ambiguous. The CDR3 runs 15 residues. CDR1 SGHTA and CDR2 FQGNSA come from the germline V gene. CDR3 in DNA: TGTGCCAGCAGCCATCAGTTTAGCGGGAACACTGTAGCTTTCTTT. Protein product: CASSHQFSGNTVAFF.

This clonotype was seen more than once but under ten times. This chain uses TRBV6-5 with TRBJ2-3; perhaps TRBD2 as D (7 bases). The CDR3 is made up of 12 amino acids. Per germline, CDR1 MNHEY and CDR2 SVGAGI. The CDR3 nucleotides are TGTGCGGTGCGGGGGCGCACAGATACGCAGTATTTT. Translated: CAVRGRTDTQYF.

In this sample, this clonotype turned up many times. The V and J genes are TRBV7-6 and TRBJ2-1; D assignment may be TRBD1 or TRBD2 (5 bases each). The CDR3 length is 16 residues. Germline CDR1 is SGHVS and CDR2 is FNYEAQ. The V gene lost 1 base and the J gene lost 6 bases, with 16 bases spanning the gap. This CDR3 is CASSLGGDARFNEQFF. CDR3 coding DNA: TGTGCCAGCAGCTTAGGAGGGGACGCCCGGTTCAATGAGCAGTTCTTC.

CDR3 sequence: CASSPHSDTQYF. CDR3 coding DNA: TGCGCCAGCAGCCCTCATTCAGATACGCAGTATTTT. The rearrangement uses TRBV5-1 and TRBJ2-3; no reliable D call. This CDR3 spans 12 amino acids. Germline loops: CDR1 SGHRS, CDR2 YFSETQ. V gave up 4 bases and J gave up 4 bases, with 7 bases separating them.

This clonotype was counted ten times or more. This chain connects TRBV7-6 to TRBJ1-4; possibly TRBD1 for D (6 bases). The CDR3 runs to 15 residues. V was cut by 5 bases and J by 8 bases, with 18 bases left in between. Germline CDR1 SGHVS, CDR2 FNYEAQ. Here the CDR3 reads CASSSSTGGREKLFF. DNA for the CDR3: TGTGCCAGCAGCAGCTCGACCGGGGGGCGGGAAAAACTGTTTTTT.

This clonotype was picked up a small number of times. This rearrangement joins TRBV10-3 to TRBJ2-4; the match to TRBD2 covers 13 bases. The CDR3 totals 17 residues. CDR1 is ENHRY and CDR2 is SYGVKD in the germline V gene. With V trimmed by 4 bases and J by 3 bases, 6 bases remained unmatched. This chain's CDR3 is CAISAGTSGEGKNIQYF. CDR3 nucleotide sequence: TGTGCCATCAGTGCAGGGACTAGCGGGGAGGGCAAAAACATTCAGTACTTC.

This clonotype was recorded many times. The J gene is TRBJ2-3, the V gene TRBV12-3 or TRBV12-4; 7 bases are shared with TRBD1. This CDR3 is built from 17 residues. Trimming at V came to 3 bases and at J to 1 base, leaving 10 bases not matched to a gene. CDR3 protein: CASSLRTGYGGTDTQYF. The CDR3 region has the DNA TGTGCCAGCAGTTTGAGGACAGGTTATGGCGGCACAGATACGCAGTATTTT.

The chain uses TRBV7-9 and TRBJ2-5, with TRBD2 matching over 8 bases. The CDR3 extends over 17 amino acids. The V gene's germline CDR1 is SEHNR and CDR2 FQNEAQ (reference sequence). Trimming removed 4 bases from V and 0 bases from J; junction bases left unmatched: 10. In DNA form, the CDR3 reads TGTGCCAGCAGCTCCCCCGCGGCGGGGGGTGACCAAGAGACCCAGTACTTC. It yields the protein CASSSPAAGGDQETQYF. The full variable domain, in which reference TRBV7-9 and TRBJ2-5 provide the parts outside the CDR3, is DTGVSQNPRHKITKRGQNVTFRCDPISEHNRLYWYRQTLGQGPEFLTYFQNEAQLEKSRLLSDRFSAERPKGSFSTLEIQRTEQGDSAMYLCASSSPAAGGDQETQYFGPGTRLLVL.

In this sample, this clonotype turned up a few times. The genes are TRBV27 and TRBJ2-1, with TRBD1 identical over 9 bases. The CDR3 spans 15 residues. Germline values: CDR1 MNHEY, CDR2 SMNVEV (reference sequence). With 4 bases clipped from V and 3 bases from J, the junction kept 4 bases outside the gene matches. In DNA, the CDR3 is TGTGCCAGCAGTTCGGGACAGGGAAACTACAATGAGCAGTTCTTC. Its protein is CASSSGQGNYNEQFF.